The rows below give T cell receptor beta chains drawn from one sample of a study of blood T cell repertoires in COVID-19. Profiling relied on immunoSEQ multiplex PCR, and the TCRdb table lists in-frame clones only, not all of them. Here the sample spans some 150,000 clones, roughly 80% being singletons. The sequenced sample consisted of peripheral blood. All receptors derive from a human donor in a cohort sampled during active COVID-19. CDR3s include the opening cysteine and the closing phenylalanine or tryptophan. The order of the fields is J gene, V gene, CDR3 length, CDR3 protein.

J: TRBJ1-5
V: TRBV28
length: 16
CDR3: CASTQRVGRGNQPQHF

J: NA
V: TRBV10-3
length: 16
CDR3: CAISESLTGLSGEQYF

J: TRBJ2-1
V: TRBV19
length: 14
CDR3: CASRAPGSYNEQFF

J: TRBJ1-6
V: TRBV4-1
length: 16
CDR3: CASSPPSGGLGSPLHF

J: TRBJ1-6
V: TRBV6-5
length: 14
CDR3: CASGRTGGNSPLHF

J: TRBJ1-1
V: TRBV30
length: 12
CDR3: CAWGRVNTEAFF

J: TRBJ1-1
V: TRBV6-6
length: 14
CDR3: CASSYGPGTGKAFF

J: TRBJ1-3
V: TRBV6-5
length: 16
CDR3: CASSYSGSRGGNTIYF

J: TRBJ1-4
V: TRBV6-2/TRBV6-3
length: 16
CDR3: CASSYGGRGLIEKLFF

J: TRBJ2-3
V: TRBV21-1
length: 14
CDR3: CASSKAFPSDTQYF

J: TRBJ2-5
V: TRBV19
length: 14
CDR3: CASSMPSPKETQYF

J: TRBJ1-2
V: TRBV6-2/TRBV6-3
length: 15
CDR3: CASSSSAGTGYGYTF

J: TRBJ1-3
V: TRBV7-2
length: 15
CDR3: CASRDITGSGNTIYF

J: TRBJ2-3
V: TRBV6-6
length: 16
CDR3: CASSYGAGGPTDTQYF

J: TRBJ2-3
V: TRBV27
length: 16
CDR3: CASAPGLGQGTDTQYF

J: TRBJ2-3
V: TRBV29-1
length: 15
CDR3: CSVVHWDSSTDTQYF

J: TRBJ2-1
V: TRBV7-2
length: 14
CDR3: CASSSRRGLYEQFF

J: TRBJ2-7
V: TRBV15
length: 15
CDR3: CATSRAPGRGDEQYF

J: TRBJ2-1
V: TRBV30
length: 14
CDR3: CAWSFLVAYNEQFF

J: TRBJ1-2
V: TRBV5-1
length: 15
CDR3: CASSLGQGASYGYTF

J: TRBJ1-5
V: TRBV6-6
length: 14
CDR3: CASSLPGSNQPQHF

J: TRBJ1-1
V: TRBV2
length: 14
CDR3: CASRRREGDTEAFF

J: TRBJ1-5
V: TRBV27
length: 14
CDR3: CASSPGGARQPQHF

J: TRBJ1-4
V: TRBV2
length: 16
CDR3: CASRRTGVLANEKLFF

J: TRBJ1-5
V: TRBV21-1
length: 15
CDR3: CASSRPGKGDQPQHF

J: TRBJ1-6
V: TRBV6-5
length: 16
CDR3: CASSYSHRGQGSPLHF

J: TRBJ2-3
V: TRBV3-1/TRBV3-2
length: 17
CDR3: CASSQGPSGASTDTQYF

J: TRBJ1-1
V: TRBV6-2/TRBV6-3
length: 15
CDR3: CASSYGTVQNTEAFF